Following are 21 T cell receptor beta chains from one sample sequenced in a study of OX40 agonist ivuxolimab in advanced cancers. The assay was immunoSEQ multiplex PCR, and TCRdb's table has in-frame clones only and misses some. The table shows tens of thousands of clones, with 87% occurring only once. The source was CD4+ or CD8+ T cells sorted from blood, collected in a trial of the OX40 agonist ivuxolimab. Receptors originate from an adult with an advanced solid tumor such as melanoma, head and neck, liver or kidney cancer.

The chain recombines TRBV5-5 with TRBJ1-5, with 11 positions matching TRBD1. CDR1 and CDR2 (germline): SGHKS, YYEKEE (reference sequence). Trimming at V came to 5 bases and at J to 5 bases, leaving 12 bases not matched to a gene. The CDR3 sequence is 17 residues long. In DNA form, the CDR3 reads TGTGCCAGCAGTTTTGCAGTATCGGACAGGGGGCATCAGCCCCAGCATTTT. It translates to CASSFAVSDRGHQPQHF.

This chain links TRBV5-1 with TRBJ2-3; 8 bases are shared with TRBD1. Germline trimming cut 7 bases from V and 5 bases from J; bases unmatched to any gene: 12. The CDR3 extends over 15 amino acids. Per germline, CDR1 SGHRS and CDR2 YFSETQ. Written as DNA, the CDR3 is TGCGCCAGCGGGAACAGGGGGGATTGGGGAGATACGCAGTATTTT. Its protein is CASGNRGDWGDTQYF. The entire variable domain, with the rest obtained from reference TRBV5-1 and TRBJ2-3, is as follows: KAGVTQTPRYLIKTRGQQVTLSCSPISGHRSVSWYQQTPGQGLQFLFEYFSETQRNKGNFPGRFSGRQFSNSRSEMNVSTLELGDSALYLCASGNRGDWGDTQYFGPGTRLTVL.

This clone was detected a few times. CDR3 amino acids: CASSLTRLHTDTQYF. The CDR3 bases are TGTGCCAGCAGTCTTACGCGCCTTCACACAGATACGCAGTATTTT. V gene TRBV6-1 combines with J gene TRBJ2-3; D not certain. The CDR3 covers 15 residues. Germline loops: CDR1 MNHNS, CDR2 SASEGT. The V and J ends lost 5 bases and 2 bases respectively, with 14 bases between them.

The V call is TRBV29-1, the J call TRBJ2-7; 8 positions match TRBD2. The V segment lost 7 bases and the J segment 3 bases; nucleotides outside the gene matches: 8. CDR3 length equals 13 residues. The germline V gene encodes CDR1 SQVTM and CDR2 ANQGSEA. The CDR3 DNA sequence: TGCAGCGCGTTGACTAGCGCTCACTACGAGCAGTACTTC. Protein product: CSALTSAHYEQYF.

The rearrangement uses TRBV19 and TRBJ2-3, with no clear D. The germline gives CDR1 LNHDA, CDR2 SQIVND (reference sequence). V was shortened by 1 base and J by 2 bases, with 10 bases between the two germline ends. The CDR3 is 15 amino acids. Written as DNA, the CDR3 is TGTGCCAGTAGTATAGGGGCCAGGATCACAGATACGCAGTATTTT. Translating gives CASSIGARITDTQYF.

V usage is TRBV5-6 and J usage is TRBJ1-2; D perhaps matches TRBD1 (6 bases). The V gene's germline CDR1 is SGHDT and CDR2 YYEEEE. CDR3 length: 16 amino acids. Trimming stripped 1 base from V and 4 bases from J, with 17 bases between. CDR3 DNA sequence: TGTGCCAGCAGCTTGCTCGGGCAGGGGACGGTCTATGGCTACACCTTC. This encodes CASSLLGQGTVYGYTF.

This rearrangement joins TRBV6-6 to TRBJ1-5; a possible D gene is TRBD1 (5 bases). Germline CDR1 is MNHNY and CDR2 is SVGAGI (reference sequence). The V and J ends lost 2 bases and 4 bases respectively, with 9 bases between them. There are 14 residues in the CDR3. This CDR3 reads CASSYEAGNQPQHF. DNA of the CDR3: TGTGCCAGCAGTTACGAGGCAGGGAATCAGCCCCAGCATTTT.

CDR3 protein: CASSDRQISNQPQHF. The CDR3 bases are TGTGCCAGCAGTGACCGACAGATTAGCAATCAGCCCCAGCATTTT. The chain couples TRBV2 to TRBJ1-5; D might be TRBD1 (5 bases). This CDR3 region has 15 residues. The germline V and J ends were trimmed by 3 bases and 0 bases, with 9 bases remaining between them. CDR1 and CDR2 (germline): SNHLY, FYNNEI.

DNA for the CDR3: TGTGCCATCAGCCGGGTCGGAGGGACAGATACGCAGTATTTT. This codes for CAISRVGGTDTQYF. This chain joins TRBV10-3 and TRBJ2-3; TRBD2 might be the D (6 bases). Germline V gene lookup returns CDR1 ENHRY and CDR2 SYGVKD. Trimming took 6 bases from V and 3 from J, leaving 13 bases between them. The CDR3 spans 14 residues.

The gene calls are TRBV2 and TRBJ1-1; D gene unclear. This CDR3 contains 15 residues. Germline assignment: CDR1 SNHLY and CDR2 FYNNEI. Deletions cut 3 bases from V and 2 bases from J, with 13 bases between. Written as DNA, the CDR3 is TGTGCCAGCAGTGACGGTGGCGGTACAAACACTGAAGCTTTCTTT. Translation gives CASSDGGGTNTEAFF.

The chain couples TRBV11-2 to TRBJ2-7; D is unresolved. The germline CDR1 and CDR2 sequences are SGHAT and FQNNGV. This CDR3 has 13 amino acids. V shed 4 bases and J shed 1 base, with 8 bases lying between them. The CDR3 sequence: CASSSGQSYEQYF. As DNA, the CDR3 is TGTGCCAGCAGCTCTGGGCAGTCCTACGAGCAGTACTTC.

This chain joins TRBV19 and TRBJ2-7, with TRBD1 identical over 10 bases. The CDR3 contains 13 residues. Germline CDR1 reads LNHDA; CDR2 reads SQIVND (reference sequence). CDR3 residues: CESLRTGGYEQYF. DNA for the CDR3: TGTGAAAGCCTAAGGACAGGGGGCTACGAGCAGTACTTC. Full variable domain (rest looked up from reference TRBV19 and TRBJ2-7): DGGITQSPKYLFRKEGQNVTLSCEQNLNHDAMYWYRQDPGQGLRLIYYSQIVNDFQKGDIAEGYSVSREKKESFPLTVTSAQKNPTAFYLCESLRTGGYEQYFGPGTRLTVT.

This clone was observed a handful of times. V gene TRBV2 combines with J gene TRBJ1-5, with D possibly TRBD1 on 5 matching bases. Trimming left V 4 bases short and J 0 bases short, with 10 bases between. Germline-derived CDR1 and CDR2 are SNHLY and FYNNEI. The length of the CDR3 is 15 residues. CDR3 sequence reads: CASSVQGLSNQPQHF. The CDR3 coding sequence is TGTGCCAGCAGTGTTCAGGGCCTTAGCAATCAGCCCCAGCATTTT.

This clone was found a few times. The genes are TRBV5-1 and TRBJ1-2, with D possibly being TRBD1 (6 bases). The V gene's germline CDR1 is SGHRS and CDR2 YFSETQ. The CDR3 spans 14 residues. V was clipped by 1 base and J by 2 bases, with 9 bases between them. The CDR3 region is CASSLTGINYGYTF. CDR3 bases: TGCGCCAGCAGCTTGACAGGGATAAACTATGGCTACACCTTC.

CDR3 amino acids: CASSLLPGLAPGYEQYF. The CDR3, as DNA: TGCGCCAGCAGCTTGCTGCCGGGACTAGCGCCTGGCTACGAGCAGTACTTC. The chain carries TRBV5-1 and TRBJ2-7; 10 nucleotides agree with TRBD2. This CDR3 has 17 residues. V trimming: 1 base; J trimming: 3 bases; junction bases outside the gene matches: 10. Germline values: CDR1 SGHRS, CDR2 YFSETQ.

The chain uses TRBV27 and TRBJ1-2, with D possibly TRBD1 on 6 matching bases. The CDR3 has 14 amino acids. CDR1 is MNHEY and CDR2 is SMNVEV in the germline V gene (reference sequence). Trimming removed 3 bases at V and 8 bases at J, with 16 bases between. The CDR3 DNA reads TGTGCCAGCAGTTTTAGGTCCGGGGGCAAGGGCTACACCTTC. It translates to CASSFRSGGKGYTF.

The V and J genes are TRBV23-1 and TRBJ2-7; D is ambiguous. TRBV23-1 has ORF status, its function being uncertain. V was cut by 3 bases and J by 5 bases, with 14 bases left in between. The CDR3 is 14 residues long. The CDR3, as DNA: TGCGCCAGCAGTCATGGGCAGGTTCGCGACGAGCAGTACTTC. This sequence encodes CASSHGQVRDEQYF.

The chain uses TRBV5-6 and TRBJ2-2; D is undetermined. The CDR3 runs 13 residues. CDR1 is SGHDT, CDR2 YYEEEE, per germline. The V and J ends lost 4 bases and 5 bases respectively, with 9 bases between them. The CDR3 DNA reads TGTGCCAGCAGCCTTGGACCTACCGGGGAGCTGTTTTTT. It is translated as CASSLGPTGELFF.

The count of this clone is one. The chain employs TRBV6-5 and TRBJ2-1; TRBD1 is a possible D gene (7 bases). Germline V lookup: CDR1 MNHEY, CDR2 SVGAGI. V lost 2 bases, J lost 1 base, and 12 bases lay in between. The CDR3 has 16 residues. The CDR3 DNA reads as TGTGCCAGCAGTTACCTACCAGGGGGGTCCTACAATGAGCAGTTCTTC. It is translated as CASSYLPGGSYNEQFF.

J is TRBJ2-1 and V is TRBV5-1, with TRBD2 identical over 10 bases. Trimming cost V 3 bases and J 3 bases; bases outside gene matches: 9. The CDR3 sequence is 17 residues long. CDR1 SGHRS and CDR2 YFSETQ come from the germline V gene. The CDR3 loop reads CASSSLSSGSIYNEQFF. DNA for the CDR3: TGCGCCAGCAGCTCCTTATCTAGCGGGAGTATCTACAATGAGCAGTTCTTC.

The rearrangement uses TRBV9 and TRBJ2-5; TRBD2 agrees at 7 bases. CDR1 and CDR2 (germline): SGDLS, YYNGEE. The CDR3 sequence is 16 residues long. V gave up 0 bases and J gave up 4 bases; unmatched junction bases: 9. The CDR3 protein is CASSVGSAGAGETQYF. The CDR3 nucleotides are TGTGCCAGCAGCGTAGGATCGGCGGGAGCGGGAGAGACCCAGTACTTC.